This T cell receptor (beta chain) is from a study of Graves' ophthalmopathy and Graves' hyperthyroidism. RNA transcripts served as template for amplifying TCR beta CDR3 sequences. First-round RT-PCR used HTBI primers; second-round multiplex PCR followed. TCRdb re-called the multiplex PCR reads through MiXCR, storing one row per CDR3 protein. Of over 450,000 distinct CDR3 sequences listed, 13% to 15% are singletons. The germline V gene has CDR1 MNHEY and CDR2 SVGEGT. There are 18 residues in the CDR3. V lost 2 bases and J lost 0, with 19 bases in between. The chain has TRBV6-2 or TRBV6-3 and TRBJ1-1; D gene ambiguous. Sequenced sample: blood. The origin of this receptor is a woman aged 30 to 39 with Graves' ophthalmopathy. The CDR3 region is CASSYGSPSRPLNTEAFF. In DNA, the CDR3 is TGTGCCAGCAGTTACGGGTCACCTAGTCGGCCTTTGAACACTGAAGCTTTCTTT.